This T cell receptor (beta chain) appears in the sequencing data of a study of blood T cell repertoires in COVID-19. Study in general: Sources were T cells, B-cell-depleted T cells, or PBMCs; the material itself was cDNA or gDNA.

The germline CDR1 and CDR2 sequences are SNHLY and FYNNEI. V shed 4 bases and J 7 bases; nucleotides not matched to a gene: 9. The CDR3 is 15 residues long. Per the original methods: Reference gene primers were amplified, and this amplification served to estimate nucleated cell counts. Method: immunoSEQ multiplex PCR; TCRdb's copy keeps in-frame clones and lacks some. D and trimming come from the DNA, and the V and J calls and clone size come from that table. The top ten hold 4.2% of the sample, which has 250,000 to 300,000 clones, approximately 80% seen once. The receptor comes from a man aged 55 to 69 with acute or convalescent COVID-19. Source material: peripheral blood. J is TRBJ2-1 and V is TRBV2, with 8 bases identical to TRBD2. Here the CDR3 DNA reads TGTGCCAGCAGTGCTCGTCAGCTAGCGGGTAATGAGCAGTTCTTC. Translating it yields CASSARQLAGNEQFF.